These 25 T cell receptor beta chains came from one sample sequenced in a study of blood T cell repertoires in COVID-19. Profiled with immunoSEQ multiplex PCR; TCRdb holds only in-frame clones, not every one. The table records about 180,000 clones, roughly 80% of them present only once. Sequencing was performed on peripheral blood. The receptors here all came from a human donor in a cohort sampled during active COVID-19.

The chain joins TRBV11-2 to TRBJ2-1; 8 bases match TRBD2. Losses at the gene ends were 5 bases for V and 7 bases for J; bases not matched to a gene: 10. The CDR3 extends over 15 amino acids. Germline loops: CDR1 SGHAT, CDR2 FQNNGV. The CDR3 loop is CASSPEGTRNNEQFF. In nucleotides, the CDR3 is TGTGCCAGCAGCCCTGAGGGGACTAGAAATAATGAGCAGTTCTTC.

The chain recombines TRBV19 with TRBJ1-1, with D uncertain. This CDR3 is built from 13 residues. V was pared by 7 bases and J by 5 bases, with 14 bases between. In germline, CDR1 is LNHDA, CDR2 SQIVND (reference sequence). CDR3: CASTEALRTEAFF. In nucleotides, the CDR3 is TGTGCCAGTACAGAGGCGTTGAGGACTGAAGCTTTCTTT.

The V gene is TRBV24-1, the J gene TRBJ1-1; D perhaps matches TRBD1 (6 bases). V lost 4 bases and J 2 bases, leaving 10 bases between the germline ends. The CDR3 contains 14 residues. CDR1 KGHDR and CDR2 SFDVKD come from the germline V gene. This CDR3 is CATSEPGHNTEAFF. For the CDR3, the DNA is TGTGCCACCAGTGAACCGGGACATAACACTGAAGCTTTCTTT.

The gene calls are TRBV4-3 and TRBJ2-1, with 8 bases matching TRBD1. Germline CDR1 LGHNA, CDR2 YSLEER. The CDR3 length is 17 residues. The J segment lost 6 bases and the V segment lost 0 bases, leaving 10 bases of the junction unmatched. The CDR3 region is CASSQDGTPTGVNEQFF. The CDR3 DNA reads TGCGCCAGCAGCCAAGATGGGACGCCGACAGGGGTCAATGAGCAGTTCTTC.

In DNA form, the CDR3 reads TGCGCCAGCAGCCAAGACTGGAGGACGGGTCCAGGGAGGGGAGAAAAACTGTTTTTT. Its protein is CASSQDWRTGPGRGEKLFF. The V and J genes are TRBV4-3 and TRBJ1-4, with D maybe TRBD1 (5 bases). This CDR3 comprises 19 residues. CDR1 LGHNA and CDR2 YSLEER come from the germline V gene. Trimming took 0 bases from V and 8 from J, leaving 25 bases between them.

J is TRBJ1-1 and V is TRBV20-1; D uncertain. This CDR3 has 11 residues. Germline-derived CDR1 and CDR2 are DFQATT and SNEGSKA (reference sequence). The CDR3 sequence is CSPRSGTEAFF. The CDR3 region has the DNA TGCAGCCCTCGATCGGGCACTGAAGCTTTCTTT.

The sample holds one count of this clone. The chain combines TRBV9 with TRBJ2-7; D possibly corresponds to TRBD2 (5 bases). Germline V gene sequence: CDR1 SGDLS, CDR2 YYNGEE. This CDR3 comprises 15 residues. Trimming took off 0 bases at V and 4 bases at J, with 14 bases between the two ends. The DNA of the CDR3 is TGTGCCAGCAGCGTAGGTTCGAGCGGCCTATACGAGCAGTACTTC. Its protein is CASSVGSSGLYEQYF.

This chain links TRBV6-6 with TRBJ1-1; 8 bases line up with TRBD1. The CDR3 length is 13 residues. Per the germline V gene, CDR1 is MNHNY and CDR2 is SVGAGI (reference sequence). V trimming: 6 bases; J trimming: 3 bases; junction bases outside the gene matches: 3. Here the CDR3 reads CASSPDRDTEAFF. Here the CDR3 DNA reads TGTGCCAGCAGCCCGGACAGGGACACTGAAGCTTTCTTT.

V usage is TRBV27 and J usage is TRBJ2-2, with TRBD1 matching over 9 bases. Germline V gives CDR1 MNHEY, CDR2 SMNVEV (reference sequence). Germline trimming cut 3 bases from V and 6 bases from J; bases unmatched to any gene: 26. This CDR3 region has 22 residues. The CDR3 DNA sequence: TGTGCCAGCAGTTTTAAGGGACAGGGCAACCTCAATGGTGGTCTGGGACCCGGGGAGCTGTTTTTT. It yields the protein CASSFKGQGNLNGGLGPGELFF.

The V gene is TRBV3-1 (or the pseudogene TRBV3-2), the J gene TRBJ2-3, with 8 positions matching TRBD2. V was clipped by 1 base and J by 3 bases; unmatched bases: 9. Germline loops: CDR1 LGHDT, CDR2 YNNKEL (reference sequence). This CDR3 has 17 residues. CDR3 sequence (DNA): TGTGCCAGCAGCCAAGCAACCGGGAGGGGGGGAACAGATACGCAGTATTTT. As protein: CASSQATGRGGTDTQYF.

The V and J genes are TRBV10-3 and TRBJ1-1; 10 nucleotides agree with TRBD1. This CDR3 comprises 14 residues. Germline values: CDR1 ENHRY, CDR2 SYGVKD. Unmatched junction bases numbered 13, after V lost 7 bases and J lost 11 bases. The CDR3 DNA sequence: TGTGCCATCACGGGGACAGGGGCGAAGGGAGGGGCTTTCTTT. It specifies CAITGTGAKGGAFF.

The chain is built from TRBV7-2 and TRBJ2-7, with 7 bases that match TRBD1. J lost 1 base, V lost 3 bases, and 6 bases had no gene match. CDR1 SGHTA and CDR2 FQGNSA come from the germline V gene. The CDR3 contains 15 residues. The CDR3 is CASSLTGRGSYEQYF. The CDR3 bases are TGTGCCAGCAGCTTGACAGGGAGAGGTTCCTACGAGCAGTACTTC. Full variable domain (remainder filled in from reference TRBV7-2 and TRBJ2-7): GAGVSQSPSNKVTEKGKDVELRCDPISGHTALYWYRQSLGQGLEFLIYFQGNSAPDKSGLPSDRFSAERTGGSVSTLTIQRTQQEDSAVYLCASSLTGRGSYEQYFGPGTRLTVT.

J is TRBJ2-7 and V is TRBV19; 12 positions agree with TRBD2. CDR3 length: 16 residues. Per germline, CDR1 LNHDA and CDR2 SQIVND (reference sequence). V trimming: 5 bases; J trimming: 2 bases; junction bases outside the gene matches: 7. This CDR3 is CASSPIRLAGAYEQYF. As DNA, the CDR3 is TGTGCCAGTAGTCCCATTCGACTAGCGGGAGCCTACGAGCAGTACTTC.

This clone was counted a single time. V is TRBV5-4 and J is TRBJ2-7; 10 bases are a match to TRBD2. CDR3 length equals 16 residues. Germline values: CDR1 SGHNT, CDR2 YYREEE (reference sequence). After removal of 4 bases from V and 2 bases from J, the junction contained 9 bases not matched to a gene. The DNA of the CDR3 is TGTGCCAGCAGCCCCCCGGGGAGCGGGGGGGCCTACGAGCAGTACTTC. Translation: CASSPPGSGGAYEQYF.

The chain links TRBV7-2 to TRBJ2-7; D not certain. The CDR3 spans 11 residues. Germline CDR1 SGHTA, CDR2 FQGNSA. The V end was cut by 3 bases, the J end by 5 bases, with 5 bases between. The CDR3 bases are TGTGCCAGCAGCTTTAGTAACGAGCAGTACTTC. Its protein product is CASSFSNEQYF.

The rearrangement joins TRBV5-1 to TRBJ2-7, with 8 bases lining up with TRBD1. Germline V lookup: CDR1 SGHRS, CDR2 YFSETQ. This CDR3 is built from 15 residues. With 4 bases clipped from V and 0 bases from J, the junction kept 6 bases outside the gene matches. The CDR3 protein is CASSLEQGVSYEQYF. The CDR3 DNA reads TGCGCCAGCAGCCTAGAACAGGGGGTCTCCTACGAGCAGTACTTC.

This clone appeared a single time. This chain connects TRBV28 to TRBJ2-7; no clear D. From germline, CDR1 is MDHEN and CDR2 SYDVKM. V was pared by 6 bases and J by 5 bases, with 11 bases between. The CDR3 covers 12 residues. Here the CDR3 DNA reads TGTGCCAGCAGCTATAGCTTCCACGAGCAGTACTTC. Translation: CASSYSFHEQYF.

V gene TRBV28 combines with J gene TRBJ1-5; 8 bases line up with TRBD1. The germline V gene has CDR1 MDHEN and CDR2 SYDVKM. The CDR3 length is 14 residues. The junction had 10 bases not matched to a gene; V was cut back by 6 bases and J by 9 bases. This chain's CDR3 is CASRKQGGAWPQHF. In DNA, the CDR3 is TGTGCCAGCAGGAAACAGGGGGGGGCTTGGCCCCAGCATTTT.

This clone was seen only a few times. The chain carries TRBV7-2 and TRBJ1-5, with 7 bases lining up with TRBD1. This CDR3 is built from 16 residues. Germline CDR1 SGHTA, CDR2 FQGNSA. The V segment lost 1 base and the J segment 8 bases; nucleotides outside the gene matches: 11. The CDR3 loop is CASSLGGQDRYKPQHF. In DNA form, the CDR3 reads TGTGCCAGCAGCTTAGGAGGGCAGGACAGGTATAAGCCCCAGCATTTT. The full variable domain, its missing parts supplied by reference TRBV7-2 and TRBJ1-5, is GAGVSQSPSNKVTEKGKDVELRCDPISGHTALYWYRQSLGQGLEFLIYFQGNSAPDKSGLPSDRFSAERTGGSVSTLTIQRTQQEDSAVYLCASSLGGQDRYKPQHFGDGTRLSIL.

This sequence joins TRBV3-1 (or the pseudogene TRBV3-2) and TRBJ2-7; no reliable D call. Germline V lookup: CDR1 LGHDT, CDR2 YNNKEL (reference sequence). V lost 0 bases, J lost 0 bases, and 12 bases lay in between. This CDR3 has 16 residues. The CDR3 loop reads CASSQETLVSSYEQYF. Written as DNA, the CDR3 is TGTGCCAGCAGCCAAGAAACTTTAGTTAGCTCCTACGAGCAGTACTTC.

This clone has a single count. The V gene is TRBV19, the J gene TRBJ2-7; TRBD1 is a possible D gene (5 bases). V was pared by 11 bases and J by 4 bases, with 27 bases between. In germline, CDR1 is LNHDA, CDR2 SQIVND (reference sequence). The CDR3 spans 16 residues. Here the CDR3 DNA reads TGTGCCTCTTCCTCCAGAGGTTCTCTAAAGGGGTACGAGCAGTACTTC. Translation: CASSSRGSLKGYEQYF.

The gene calls are TRBV11-2 and TRBJ2-1; 15 nucleotides align to TRBD2. V trimming: 5 bases; J trimming: 8 bases; junction bases outside the gene matches: 4. This CDR3 comprises 15 residues. Germline V gene lookup returns CDR1 SGHAT and CDR2 FQNNGV. As DNA, the CDR3 is TGTGCCAGCAGCCCCGGACTAGCGGGAGGGTATGAGCAGTTCTTC. Translation gives CASSPGLAGGYEQFF.

The chain is built from TRBV4-1 and TRBJ2-7; TRBD1 matches 9 bases. The CDR3 consists of 15 residues. In germline, CDR1 is MGHRA, CDR2 YSYEKL. V gave up 1 base and J gave up 5 bases; unmatched junction bases: 6. CDR3 nucleotides: TGCGCCAGCAGCCAAGTGGGACAGGGTTTCAACGAGCAGTACTTC. Translated: CASSQVGQGFNEQYF.

V and J are TRBV7-2 and TRBJ2-7; 7 nucleotides line up with TRBD2. This CDR3 spans 15 amino acids. Germline lookup yields CDR1 SGHTA and CDR2 FQGNSA. Trimming cost V 4 bases and J 2 bases; bases outside gene matches: 8. CDR3 nucleotides: TGTGCCAGCAGCTGGAGAGCGGGACCAACCTACGAGCAGTACTTC. Its protein is CASSWRAGPTYEQYF. The full variable domain, in which reference TRBV7-2 and TRBJ2-7 provide the parts outside the CDR3, is GAGVSQSPSNKVTEKGKDVELRCDPISGHTALYWYRQSLGQGLEFLIYFQGNSAPDKSGLPSDRFSAERTGGSVSTLTIQRTQQEDSAVYLCASSWRAGPTYEQYFGPGTRLTVT.

The chain couples TRBV10-3 to TRBJ1-4; 7 positions match TRBD1. There are 16 residues in the CDR3. Trimming removed 3 bases from V and 1 base from J; junction bases left unmatched: 5. Germline loops: CDR1 ENHRY, CDR2 SYGVKD. For the CDR3, the DNA is TGTGCCATCAGTGACAAGGGGGCAGGAACTAATGAAAAACTGTTTTTT. This codes for CAISDKGAGTNEKLFF.